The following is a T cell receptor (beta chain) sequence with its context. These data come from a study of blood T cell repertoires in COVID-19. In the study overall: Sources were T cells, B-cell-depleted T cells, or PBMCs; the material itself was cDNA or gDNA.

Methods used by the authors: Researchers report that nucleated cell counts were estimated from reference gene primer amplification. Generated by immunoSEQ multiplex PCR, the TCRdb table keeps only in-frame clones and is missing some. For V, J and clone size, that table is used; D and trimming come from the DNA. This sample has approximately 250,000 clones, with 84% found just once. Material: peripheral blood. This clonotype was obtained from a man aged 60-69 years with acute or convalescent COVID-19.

CDR3 nucleotides: TGTGCCAGCAGTTTATCCCGCACAGGGTTCTCTTCACCCCTCCACTTT. Translated: CASSLSRTGFSSPLHF. The rearrangement uses TRBV27 and TRBJ1-6; TRBD1 is a possible D gene (6 bases). Trimming pared 0 bases from V and 9 bases from J, leaving 15 bases between. The CDR3 has 16 amino acids. Germline V gives CDR1 MNHEY, CDR2 SMNVEV (reference sequence).